The source of this TCR beta chain is a study of shared clonotypes between healthy human individuals. On this clone itself: Its target is unknown.

This CDR3 region has 15 residues. V dropped 4 bases and J dropped 4; count of bases not matched to a gene: 8. The germline gives CDR1 SGHRS, CDR2 YFSETQ. Under the authors' procedure: Junction-only sequences without quality scores were provided by ImmunoSEQ, so filtering was different. TCRdb's table, derived via immunoSEQ multiplex PCR, lists solely in-frame clones and lacks some. V, J and clone size reflect that table, while D and trimming were determined from the DNA. This table has approximately 2,000,000 clones, 85% to 95% appearing once. Study outcomes and limitations: Read depth was anticipated to influence clonotype sharing among donors. In this cohort, only blood was sampled, and tissue repertoires likely differ.

Material for sequencing was naive CD4+ T cells from PBMCs. Subset given: CD45RA+ positively selected. This clonotype originated in a man aged 18 to 29 in good health. Some clones in this sample may be carry-over from other donors' samples. This chain joins TRBV5-1 and TRBJ2-7; 10 nucleotides align to TRBD2. The CDR3 DNA follows: TGCGCCAGCAGCATAAATCTAGCGGGAGAATACGAGCAGTACTTC. Translation: CASSINLAGEYEQYF.